This TCR beta chain was sequenced for a study of radiotherapy plus CTLA-4 blockade in lung cancer. Produced via immunoSEQ multiplex PCR; TCRdb's table is partial and in-frame only. Seen here are tens of thousands of clones, about two thirds observed once, and the top ten hold roughly a tenth. Study-wide results and limits: Reports identified early blood T cell clone dynamics, with interferon-beta, as the best response predictor.

This clone occurred a few times. Its antigen remains unidentified. Other DNA sequences of this sample code for an identical CDR3. The receptor was isolated from a human donor with non-small cell lung cancer who had stable disease on radiotherapy plus ipilimumab. Sequenced material: peripheral blood, taken from a patient treated with radiotherapy plus ipilimumab.

The CDR3 bases are TGTGCCAGCAGCCCGTCGGGACTAAATCGGTTCTTC. This encodes CASSPSGLNRFF. The chain carries TRBV14 and TRBJ2-1; 7 positions agree with TRBD2. The CDR3 spans 12 residues. Germline V gene lookup returns CDR1 SGHDN and CDR2 FVKESK. The V gene end was trimmed by 4 bases and the J gene end by 15 bases; junction bases not matched to a gene: 9.